This T cell receptor beta chain was observed in a study of cytomegalovirus exposure and HLA in healthy donors. The PCR employed 60 Vbeta primers together with 13 Jbeta primers. Assay: immunoSEQ multiplex PCR; the TCRdb copy retains only in-frame clones and omits some. Counted here are more than 140,000 clones, about 64% occurring once; the ten biggest clones make up 3%. Study outcomes and limitations: TCR beta sequences reportedly predicted the HLA-A and HLA-B alleles of most subjects accurately. There were about 160 TCR beta chains listed as cytomegalovirus-associated. An analysis was carried out at a later point. It showed that HLA-associated TCR beta chains were more clonally expanded than equally common non-associated chains. Common viral pathogens were later found to be apparently linked to several of the most significant clusters.

Concerning this clone: Its specificity is unknown. The junction departs from germline at one end; a sequencing error may be responsible.

This CDR3 region has 14 residues. CDR1 and CDR2 from the germline V gene are SNHLY and FYNNEI. This chain uses TRBV2 with TRBJ2-7; 9 bases are shared with TRBD1. This receptor was identified in a woman in her 30s in good health and CMV-seropositive. The material sequenced was PBMCs. The CDR3 region has the DNA TGTGCCAGCAGCGAAGACAGGGGGGACTACGAGCAGTACTTC. It yields the protein CASSEDRGDYEQYF.